Each of the 29 T cell receptor beta chains below was sequenced from the same sample in a study of graft-versus-host responses after intestinal transplantation. TCRdb keeps only in-frame clones here, not all; method: immunoSEQ multiplex PCR. The sample yields about 12,000 clones, about 80% seen once. The sample here was PBMCs, taken around 490 days after intestinal transplant. Receptors originate from a human patient who received an intestinal transplant, so some T cells may come from the graft donor.

This chain joins TRBV6-6 and TRBJ2-7, with a weak D call TRBD1 (6 bases). The V end was cut by 4 bases, the J end by 3 bases, with 13 bases between. The CDR3 spans 14 residues. The germline CDR1 and CDR2 sequences are MNHNY and SVGAGI (reference sequence). The CDR3 DNA is TGTGCCAGCAGTTCTGAGACAGGACTCTACGAGCAGTACTTC. It yields the protein CASSSETGLYEQYF.

The CDR3 spells CASSVTGGLVNEQFF. CDR3 DNA sequence: TGTGCCAGCAGCGTGACAGGGGGCCTAGTCAATGAGCAGTTCTTC. The chain recombines TRBV7-9 with TRBJ2-1; 10 bases line up with TRBD1. CDR3 length equals 15 residues. Looked up from germline, CDR1 is SEHNR and CDR2 is FQNEAQ (reference sequence). V lost 5 bases and J lost 6; bases outside the gene matches: 7. Drawing the rest from reference TRBV7-9 and TRBJ2-1, the complete variable domain is DTGVSQNPRHKITKRGQNVTFRCDPISEHNRLYWYRQTLGQGPEFLTYFQNEAQLEKSRLLSDRFSAERPKGSFSTLEIQRTEQGDSAMYLCASSVTGGLVNEQFFGPGTRLTVL.

The genes are TRBV14 and TRBJ2-1; perhaps TRBD2 as D (5 bases). Between the trimmed V and J ends, which lost 1 base and 4 bases, there was a span of 23 bases. Germline CDR1 and CDR2: SGHDN and FVKESK. CDR3 size: 19 residues. Here the CDR3 reads CASSQGIFDWASRYNEQFF. The CDR3 DNA follows: TGTGCCAGCAGCCAAGGGATATTTGACTGGGCTAGCAGATACAATGAGCAGTTCTTC.

The rearrangement links TRBV13 to TRBJ2-7, with D tentatively TRBD1 or TRBD2 (5 bases each). The germline V gene has CDR1 PRHDT and CDR2 FYEKMQ (reference sequence). Trimming removed 4 bases from V and 5 bases from J, with 15 bases in between. The length of the CDR3 is 14 residues. Here the CDR3 DNA reads TGTGCCAGCAGCTACCGAGAGGGCAGGGACGAGCAGTACTTC. This codes for CASSYREGRDEQYF.

The J gene is TRBJ1-2, the V gene TRBV6-5; D unresolved. Germline-derived CDR1 and CDR2 are MNHEY and SVGAGI. Between the trimmed V and J ends, which lost 0 bases and 0 bases, there was a span of 8 bases. The CDR3 is 15 amino acids. The DNA for the CDR3 is TGTGCCAGCAGTTACTCGTTCAACGCTAACTATGGCTACACCTTC. The encoded protein is CASSYSFNANYGYTF.

The rearrangement uses TRBV11-3 and TRBJ1-3, with D perhaps TRBD1 (6 bases). Germline assignment: CDR1 SGHNT and CDR2 YENEEA. The CDR3 sequence is 15 residues long. Trimming pared 5 bases from V and 4 bases from J, leaving 15 bases between. The CDR3 protein is CASSHRGGAGNTIYF. The CDR3 bases are TGTGCCAGCAGCCACCGTGGGGGGGCAGGAAACACCATATATTTT.

The chain recombines TRBV6-4 with TRBJ2-3, with 9 bases fitting TRBD1. The V segment lost 4 bases and the J segment 2 bases; nucleotides outside the gene matches: 4. This CDR3 has 15 residues. Germline CDR1 reads MRHNA; CDR2 reads SNTAGT. Here the CDR3 DNA reads TGTGCCAGCAGTGCGGGGGACAGGGTCACAGATACGCAGTATTTT. Its protein product is CASSAGDRVTDTQYF.

The chain links TRBV4-2 to TRBJ2-1; 8 bases map to TRBD2. With 4 bases clipped from V and 9 bases from J, the junction kept 11 bases outside the gene matches. The germline V gene has CDR1 LGHNA and CDR2 YNFKEQ. The CDR3 has 15 residues. CDR3 sequence: CASSPGTGGPGEQFF. The DNA for the CDR3 is TGTGCCAGCAGCCCAGGGACGGGAGGGCCTGGTGAGCAGTTCTTC.

The rearrangement joins TRBV14 to TRBJ2-2; the D gene is possibly TRBD1 (7 bases). Trimming removed 6 bases from V and 3 bases from J, with 17 bases in between. CDR1 SGHDN and CDR2 FVKESK come from the germline V gene. The CDR3 totals 16 residues. The CDR3 protein is CASRAGGGLYTGELFF. CDR3 bases: TGTGCCAGCAGAGCAGGAGGGGGCCTTTACACCGGGGAGCTGTTTTTT.

In its sample, this clone was seen once. V is TRBV14 and J is TRBJ2-1, with 9 bases that match TRBD2. With V trimmed by 4 bases and J by 6 bases, 16 bases remained unmatched. The CDR3 runs 18 residues. In germline, CDR1 is SGHDN, CDR2 FVKESK. This CDR3 is CASSRKTSGLPGSNEQFF. The CDR3 nucleotides are TGTGCCAGCAGCCGCAAGACTAGCGGCCTGCCCGGGAGCAATGAGCAGTTCTTC.

This clone was recorded a few times. The chain links TRBV7-3 to TRBJ2-7; 7 nucleotides match TRBD2. From germline, CDR1 is SGHTA and CDR2 FQGTGA. The junction had 8 bases not matched to a gene; V was cut back by 5 bases and J by 4 bases. The CDR3 totals 14 residues. The CDR3 DNA sequence: TGTGCCAGCAGCCCGGGCGGGAGAGAGTACGAGCAGTACTTC. Residues: CASSPGGREYEQYF.

The chain joins TRBV11-2 to TRBJ1-1; D gene ambiguous. This CDR3 is built from 11 residues. The germline V and J ends were trimmed by 2 bases and 5 bases, with 3 bases remaining between them. Germline CDR1 SGHAT, CDR2 FQNNGV. The CDR3: CASSLITEAFF. CDR3 sequence (DNA): TGTGCCAGCAGCTTAATAACTGAAGCTTTCTTT.

The J gene is TRBJ2-5, the V gene TRBV5-6; D is undetermined. The J call may not be correct, given that the DNA end is closer to TRBJ2-7. Germline CDR1 SGHDT, CDR2 YYEEEE. There are 14 residues in the CDR3. CDR3 region: CASSLGGDFYEQYF. CDR3 coding DNA: TGTGCCAGCAGCTTGGGTGGGGATTTCTACGAGCAGTACTTC.

The V and J genes are TRBV6-5 and TRBJ1-2; D is unresolved. The CDR3 totals 13 residues. V was clipped by 10 bases and J by 2 bases, with 14 bases between them. Germline lookup yields CDR1 MNHEY and CDR2 SVGAGI. This CDR3 is CATARTENYGYTF. In DNA, the CDR3 is TGTGCCACCGCGCGGACTGAAAACTATGGCTACACCTTC.

The V gene is TRBV29-1, the J gene TRBJ2-5, with 7 bases that match TRBD1. The V gene's germline CDR1 is SQVTM and CDR2 ANQGSEA. The CDR3 has 15 residues. V shed 2 bases and J 4 bases; nucleotides not matched to a gene: 10. The CDR3 here is CSVENDRERGETQYF. CDR3 coding DNA: TGCAGCGTTGAAAATGACAGGGAAAGAGGAGAGACCCAGTACTTC.

This chain uses TRBV27 with TRBJ1-4, with D maybe TRBD1 (5 bases). Germline lookup yields CDR1 MNHEY and CDR2 SMNVEV (reference sequence). V was clipped by 4 bases and J by 7 bases, with 28 bases between them. CDR3 length: 19 amino acids. The CDR3 sequence is CASSSSPEGSPVLGEKLFF. DNA of the CDR3: TGTGCCAGCAGTTCCTCCCCCGAGGGGAGCCCCGTACTGGGTGAAAAACTGTTTTTT.

The V gene is TRBV29-1, the J gene TRBJ1-2; a weak D match, TRBD1 (6 bases). V dropped 4 bases and J dropped 8 bases, with 17 bases sitting between them. Germline loops: CDR1 SQVTM, CDR2 ANQGSEA. The CDR3 spans 13 residues. The CDR3 is CSVAPGTRGGYTF. In DNA, the CDR3 is TGCAGCGTTGCCCCCGGGACAAGAGGGGGCTACACCTTC.

This clone was detected only a few times. The gene calls are TRBV7-9 and TRBJ1-1, with 8 positions matching TRBD1. In germline, CDR1 is SEHNR, CDR2 FQNEAQ (reference sequence). V lost 6 bases, J lost 0 bases, and 3 bases stayed unmatched. This CDR3 contains 14 residues. CDR3 protein: CASRRQGMNTEAFF. As DNA, the CDR3 is TGTGCCAGCAGGCGACAGGGGATGAACACTGAAGCTTTCTTT. Full variable domain (outside the CDR3, taken from reference TRBV7-9 and TRBJ1-1): DTGVSQNPRHKITKRGQNVTFRCDPISEHNRLYWYRQTLGQGPEFLTYFQNEAQLEKSRLLSDRFSAERPKGSFSTLEIQRTEQGDSAMYLCASRRQGMNTEAFFGQGTRLTVV.

The chain uses TRBV5-1 and TRBJ1-3; 8 nucleotides agree with TRBD1. CDR1 is SGHRS and CDR2 is YFSETQ in the germline V gene. V trimming: 4 bases; J trimming: 5 bases; junction bases outside the gene matches: 8. The CDR3 totals 15 residues. The CDR3 protein is CASSVTGDARNTIYF. The CDR3 DNA follows: TGCGCCAGCAGCGTGACAGGGGATGCTCGAAACACCATATATTTT.

The rearrangement joins TRBV28 to TRBJ1-1; D perhaps matches TRBD1 (6 bases). Germline V gives CDR1 MDHEN, CDR2 SYDVKM. The CDR3 runs to 16 residues. Trimming left V 2 bases short and J 3 bases short, with 16 bases between. For the CDR3, the DNA is TGTGCCAGCAGTTTAACGGAGGGGGGGGCCGACACTGAAGCTTTCTTT. Translated: CASSLTEGGADTEAFF.

The CDR3 region has the DNA TGCAGTGCTAGGATTCAAGAGACCCAGTACTTC. Residues: CSARIQETQYF. This rearrangement joins TRBV20-1 to TRBJ2-5; D not certain. The CDR3 is made up of 11 amino acids. With 3 bases removed from V and 2 bases from J, the gap between germline ends came to 4 bases. Germline V lookup: CDR1 DFQATT, CDR2 SNEGSKA (reference sequence).

The chain carries TRBV19 and TRBJ2-7; D not certain. The CDR3 contains 10 residues. Germline V gives CDR1 LNHDA, CDR2 SQIVND (reference sequence). With 3 bases removed from V and 5 bases from J, the gap between germline ends came to 2 bases. This CDR3 reads CASSINEQYF. DNA of the CDR3: TGTGCCAGTAGTATCAACGAGCAGTACTTC.

The chain couples TRBV19 to TRBJ2-4, with D unresolved. Germline V lookup: CDR1 LNHDA, CDR2 SQIVND (reference sequence). This CDR3 contains 12 residues. V lost 3 bases to trimming and J lost 3 bases, with 3 bases between them. CDR3 in amino acids: CASSINKNIQYF. CDR3 DNA sequence: TGTGCCAGTAGTATTAACAAAAACATTCAGTACTTC.

V and J are TRBV19 and TRBJ2-1; unclear D gene. CDR3 length equals 13 residues. V lost 3 bases and J 10 bases, leaving 13 bases between the germline ends. CDR1 LNHDA and CDR2 SQIVND come from the germline V gene (reference sequence). The CDR3 region is CASSIRMGMEQFF. In nucleotides, the CDR3 is TGTGCCAGTAGTATTAGAATGGGGATGGAGCAGTTCTTC.

This rearrangement joins TRBV30 to TRBJ2-1; D is perhaps TRBD2 (6 bases). This CDR3 comprises 13 residues. The germline V gene has CDR1 GTSNPN and CDR2 SVGIG (reference sequence). The ends were cut back, 4 bases at V and 5 bases at J, with 12 bases in the middle. The CDR3 bases are TGTGCCTGGACAGTCGGGAGTCACAATGAGCAGTTCTTC. This encodes CAWTVGSHNEQFF.

Of note for this clone: The sample carries other DNA sequences with the same CDR3. The chain uses TRBV5-1 and TRBJ2-7; D remains unclear. The CDR3 loop spans 13 amino acids. V was cut by 4 bases and J by 3 bases, with 11 bases left in between. Germline V gene lookup returns CDR1 SGHRS and CDR2 YFSETQ. The CDR3 nucleotides read TGCGCCAGCAGCAATAACGGATACTACGAGCAGTACTTC. This gives the protein CASSNNGYYEQYF.

The rearrangement links TRBV11-1 to TRBJ2-3, with TRBD2 identical over 11 bases. CDR1 is SGHAT and CDR2 is FQDESV in the germline V gene (reference sequence). V was pared by 5 bases and J by 3 bases, with 4 bases of the junction left unmatched. This CDR3 is 15 amino acids long. CDR3 sequence reads: CASSSTSGRTDTQYF. The CDR3 DNA reads as TGTGCCAGCAGCAGCACTAGCGGGAGAACAGATACGCAGTATTTT.

This clone was detected only a few times. The CDR3 here is CASSEGTFEQYF. The CDR3 nucleotides are TGTGCCAGCAGTGAAGGGACTTTCGAGCAGTACTTC. The rearrangement joins TRBV6-1 to TRBJ2-7, with D possibly matching TRBD2 (5 bases). The CDR3 covers 12 residues. CDR1 is MNHNS and CDR2 is SASEGT in the germline V gene. V was pared by 1 base and J by 6 bases, with 7 bases between.

The chain links TRBV7-3 to TRBJ2-2; 7 nucleotides line up with TRBD1. Germline-derived CDR1 and CDR2 are SGHTA and FQGTGA. V lost 1 base and J lost 5; bases outside the gene matches: 13. The CDR3 length is 18 residues. CDR3 residues: CASSLMPTGAPGTGELFF. The CDR3 bases are TGTGCCAGCAGCTTAATGCCCACAGGGGCGCCGGGGACCGGGGAGCTGTTTTTT.